The rows below give T cell receptor beta chains drawn from one sample of a study of beta chain features in type 1 diabetes. Produced via immunoSEQ multiplex PCR; TCRdb's table is partial and in-frame only. The table records 400,000 to 500,000 clones, approximately 15% of them present only once. The sample was naive CD4+ T cells from blood. The receptors come from a man aged 30-40 years in good health. CDR3s include the opening cysteine and the closing phenylalanine or tryptophan. The D gene is left open where the match is weak. Clone size is stated in some rows and not others, as once, few, many or a class when expanded.

NA	TRBV12-5	TRBJ1-2	NA	CASGPALDGYTF	TGTGCTAGTGGTCCGGCCCTGGATGGCTACACCTTC
few	TRBV14	TRBJ1-4	NA	CASSQGATNEKLFF	TGTGCCAGCAGCCAAGGCGCCACTAATGAAAAACTGTTTTTT
NA	TRBV18	TRBJ2-3	TRBD2	CASSPRFKAGGPSDTQYF	TGTGCCAGCTCACCGAGATTCAAAGCGGGGGGGCCATCAGATACGCAGTATTTT
NA	TRBV9	TRBJ2-2	NA	CASSVAPGGGAGELFF	TGTGCCAGCAGCGTAGCTCCCGGGGGAGGTGCCGGGGAGCTGTTTTTT
NA	TRBV2	TRBJ2-5	NA	CASSPHEVETQYF	TGTGCCAGCAGTCCACATGAGGTGGAGACCCAGTACTTC
few	TRBV6-6	TRBJ2-1	TRBD1	CASSGTGGSNEQFF	TGTGCCAGCAGCGGGACAGGGGGTAGCAATGAGCAGTTCTTC
NA	TRBV6-5	TRBJ1-1	NA	CASSRLWGSTEAFF	TGTGCCAGCAGTCGACTATGGGGATCCACTGAAGCTTTCTTT
NA	TRBV7-9	TRBJ2-5	NA	CASSLVNSRQETQYF	TGTGCCAGCAGCTTAGTAAATAGCAGGCAAGAGACCCAGTACTTC
NA	TRBV7-8	TRBJ2-7	TRBD1	CASSSGTGNEQYF	TGTGCCAGCAGCTCGGGGACAGGGAACGAGCAGTACTTC
few	TRBV27	TRBJ1-2	TRBD1	CASNIETGATDGYTF	TGTGCCAGCAATATAGAGACAGGGGCAACGGATGGCTACACCTTC
NA	TRBV7-9	TRBJ2-5	NA	CASSFSGNQETQYF	TGTGCCAGCAGCTTCAGCGGTAACCAAGAGACCCAGTACTTC
few	TRBV19	TRBJ2-1	NA	CASHGTPSSYNEQFF	TGTGCCAGCCATGGGACTCCGAGCTCCTACAATGAGCAGTTCTTC
NA	TRBV27	TRBJ2-5	TRBD2	CASSPTSGLAGVIDWWATQYF	TGTGCCAGCAGTCCCACCTCGGGACTAGCGGGAGTGATCGATTGGTGGGCGACCCAGTACTTC
few	TRBV2	TRBJ1-5	NA	CASSEASGHDQPQHF	TGTGCCAGCAGTGAAGCTAGTGGGCACGATCAGCCCCAGCATTTT
NA	TRBV9	TRBJ1-4	TRBD1	CASSVGTGGREKLFF	TGTGCCAGCAGCGTCGGGACAGGGGGCAGGGAAAAACTGTTTTTT